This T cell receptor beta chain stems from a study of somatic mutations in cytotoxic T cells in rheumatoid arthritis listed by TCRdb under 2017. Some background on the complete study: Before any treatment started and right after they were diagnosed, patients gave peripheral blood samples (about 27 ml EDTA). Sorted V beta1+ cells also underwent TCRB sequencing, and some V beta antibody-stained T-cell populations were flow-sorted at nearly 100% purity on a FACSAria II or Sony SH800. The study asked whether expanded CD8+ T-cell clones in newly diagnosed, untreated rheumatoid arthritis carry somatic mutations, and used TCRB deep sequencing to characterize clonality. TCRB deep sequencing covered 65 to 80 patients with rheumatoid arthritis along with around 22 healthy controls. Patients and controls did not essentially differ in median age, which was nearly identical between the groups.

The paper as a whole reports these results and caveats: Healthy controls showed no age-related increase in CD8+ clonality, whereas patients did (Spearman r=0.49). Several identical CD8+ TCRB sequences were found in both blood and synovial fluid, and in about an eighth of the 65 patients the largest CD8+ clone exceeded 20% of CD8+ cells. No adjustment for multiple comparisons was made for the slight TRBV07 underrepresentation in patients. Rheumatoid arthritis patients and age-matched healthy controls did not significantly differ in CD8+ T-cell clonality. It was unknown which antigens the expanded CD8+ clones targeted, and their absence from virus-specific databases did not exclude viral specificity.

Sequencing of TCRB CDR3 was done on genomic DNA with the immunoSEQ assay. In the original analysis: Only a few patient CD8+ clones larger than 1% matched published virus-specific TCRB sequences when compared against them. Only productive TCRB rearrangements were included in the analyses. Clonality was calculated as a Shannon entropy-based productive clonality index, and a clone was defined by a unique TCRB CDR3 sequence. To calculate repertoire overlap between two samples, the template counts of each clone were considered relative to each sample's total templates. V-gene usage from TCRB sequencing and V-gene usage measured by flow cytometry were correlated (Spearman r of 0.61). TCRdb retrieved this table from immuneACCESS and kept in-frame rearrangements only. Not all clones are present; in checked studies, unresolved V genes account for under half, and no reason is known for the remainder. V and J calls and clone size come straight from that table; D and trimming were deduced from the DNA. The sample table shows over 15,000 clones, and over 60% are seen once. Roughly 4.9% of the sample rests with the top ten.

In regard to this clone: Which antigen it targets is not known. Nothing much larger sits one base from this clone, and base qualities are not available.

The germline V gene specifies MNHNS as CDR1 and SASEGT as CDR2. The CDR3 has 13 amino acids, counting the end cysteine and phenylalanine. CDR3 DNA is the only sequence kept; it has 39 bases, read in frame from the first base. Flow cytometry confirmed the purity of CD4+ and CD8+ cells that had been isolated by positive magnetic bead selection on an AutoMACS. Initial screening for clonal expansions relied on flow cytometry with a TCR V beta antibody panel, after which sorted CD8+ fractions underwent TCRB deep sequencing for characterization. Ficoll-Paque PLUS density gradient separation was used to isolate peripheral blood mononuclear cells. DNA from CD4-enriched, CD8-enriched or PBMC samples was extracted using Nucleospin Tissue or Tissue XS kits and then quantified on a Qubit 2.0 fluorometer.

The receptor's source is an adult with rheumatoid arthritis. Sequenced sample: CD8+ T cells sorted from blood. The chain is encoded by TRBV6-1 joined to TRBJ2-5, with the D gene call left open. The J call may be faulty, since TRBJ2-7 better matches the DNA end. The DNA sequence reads TGTGCCAGCAGTGAAGTACAGTCCTACGAGCAGTACTTC. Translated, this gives CASSEVQSYEQYF.